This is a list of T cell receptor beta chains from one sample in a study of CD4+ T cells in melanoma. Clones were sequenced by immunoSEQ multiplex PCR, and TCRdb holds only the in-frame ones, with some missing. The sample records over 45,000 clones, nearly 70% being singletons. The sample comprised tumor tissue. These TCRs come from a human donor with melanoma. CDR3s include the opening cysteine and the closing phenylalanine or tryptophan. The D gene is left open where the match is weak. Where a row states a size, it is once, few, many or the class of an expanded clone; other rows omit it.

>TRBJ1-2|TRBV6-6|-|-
TGTGTGGTGGGGGGCGAATTCTATGGCTACACCTTC
CVVGGEFYGYTF
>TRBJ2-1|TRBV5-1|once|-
TGCGCCAGCAGAGGGGGAGCAATTGCAAATGAGCAGTTCTTC
CASRGGAIANEQFF
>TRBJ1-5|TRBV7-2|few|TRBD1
TGTGCCAGCAGCTTAGCTGGACAGGGGGGACCCTATAGCAATCAGCCCCAGCATTTT
CASSLAGQGGPYSNQPQHF
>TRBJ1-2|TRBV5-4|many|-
TGTGCCAGCAGCTTGTTAGGCTACCTAGCTAACTATGGCTACACCTTC
CASSLLGYLANYGYTF
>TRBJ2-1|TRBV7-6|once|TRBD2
TGTGCCAGCAGCCCTTTCCCCCCTACTAGCGGACCCTCAAGAGAGCAGTTCTTC
CASSPFPPTSGPSREQFF
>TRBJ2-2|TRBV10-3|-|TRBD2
TGTGCCATCCCCGGGGGGGTGGCCGGGGAGCTGTTTTTT
CAIPGGVAGELFF
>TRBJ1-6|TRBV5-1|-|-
TGCGCCAGCAGCTATGAAACGAGCTCCTATAATTCACCCCTCCACTTT
CASSYETSSYNSPLHF
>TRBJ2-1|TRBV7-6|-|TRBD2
TGTGCCAGCAGCCCAGGGAGGGCTAGCTCCTACAATGAGCAGTTCTTC
CASSPGRASSYNEQFF
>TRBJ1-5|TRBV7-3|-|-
TGTGCCAGCAGCTCACTAGGGGGGCTGAGCAATCAGCCCCAGCATTTT
CASSSLGGLSNQPQHF
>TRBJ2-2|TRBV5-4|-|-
TGCGCCAGCAGCCAAAAACTGGCCGGGGAGCTGTTTTTT
CASSQKLAGELFF
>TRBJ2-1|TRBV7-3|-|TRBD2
TGTGCCAGCAGCTTAGCGGGGGGGTGGGATGAGCAGTTCTTC
CASSLAGGWDEQFF
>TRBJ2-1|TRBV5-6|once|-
TGTGCCAGCAGCCCGACAGGGCGGGGCGGTGAGCAGTTCTTC
CASSPTGRGGEQFF
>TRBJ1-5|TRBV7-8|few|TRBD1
TGTGCCAGCAGCTTAGCTACAGGGGTTCGGCCCCAGCATTTT
CASSLATGVRPQHF
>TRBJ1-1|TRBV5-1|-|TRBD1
TGCGCCAGCAGCTTAGACAGCCAGGGGGCCCCCTTGAACACTGAAGCTTTCTTT
CASSLDSQGAPLNTEAFF
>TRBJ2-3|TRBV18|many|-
TGTGCCAGCTCACCGGGCGCGGGGAAATGGGATACGCAGTATTTT
CASSPGAGKWDTQYF
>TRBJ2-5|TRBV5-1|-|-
TGCGCCAGCAGCTTGGGACTGCTCCAAGAGACCCAGTACTTC
CASSLGLLQETQYF
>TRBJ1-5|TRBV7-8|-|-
TGTGCCAGCAGCCCCCGCGACGGGGGTTATGGCAATCAGCCCCAGCATTTT
CASSPRDGGYGNQPQHF
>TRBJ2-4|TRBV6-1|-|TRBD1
TGTGCCAGCGACGACAGGGTACCCAAAAACATTCAGTACTTC
CASDDRVPKNIQYF
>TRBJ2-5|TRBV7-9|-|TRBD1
TGTGCCAGCAGCATTACAGGGGGAGGCGGTGAGACCCAGTACTTC
CASSITGGGGETQYF
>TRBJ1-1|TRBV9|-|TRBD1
TGTGCCAGCAGCGTAGGGCCCTCCTACAGGGGAGCTATGAACACTGAAGCTTTCTTT
CASSVGPSYRGAMNTEAFF
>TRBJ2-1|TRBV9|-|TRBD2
TGTGCCAGCACCGACGGGGGCGGGGGGGACAATGAGCAGTTCTTC
CASTDGGGGDNEQFF
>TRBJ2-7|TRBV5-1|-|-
TGCGCCAGCAGCTTGGATGGAGGGGTATCCTACGAGCAGTACTTC
CASSLDGGVSYEQYF